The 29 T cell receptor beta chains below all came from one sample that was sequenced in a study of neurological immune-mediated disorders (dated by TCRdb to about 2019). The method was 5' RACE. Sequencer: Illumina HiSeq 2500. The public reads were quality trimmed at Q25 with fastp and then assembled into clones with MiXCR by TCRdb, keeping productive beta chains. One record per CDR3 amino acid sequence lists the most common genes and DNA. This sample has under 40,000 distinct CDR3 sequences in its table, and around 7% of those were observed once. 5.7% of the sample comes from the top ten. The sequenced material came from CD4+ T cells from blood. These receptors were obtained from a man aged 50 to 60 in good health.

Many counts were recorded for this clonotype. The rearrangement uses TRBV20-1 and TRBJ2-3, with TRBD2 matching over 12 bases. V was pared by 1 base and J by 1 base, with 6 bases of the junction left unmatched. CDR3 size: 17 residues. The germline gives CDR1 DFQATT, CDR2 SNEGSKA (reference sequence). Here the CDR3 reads CSARAGTSGSRTDTQYF. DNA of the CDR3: TGCAGTGCTAGAGCCGGGACTAGCGGGTCCCGCACAGATACGCAGTATTTT.

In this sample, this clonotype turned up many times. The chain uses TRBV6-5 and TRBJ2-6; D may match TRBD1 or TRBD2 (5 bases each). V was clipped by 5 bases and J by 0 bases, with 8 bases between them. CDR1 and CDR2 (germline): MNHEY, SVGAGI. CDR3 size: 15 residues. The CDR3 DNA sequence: TGTGCCAGCAGTCGAGGGGACTCTGGGGCCAACGTCCTGACTTTC. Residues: CASSRGDSGANVLTF.

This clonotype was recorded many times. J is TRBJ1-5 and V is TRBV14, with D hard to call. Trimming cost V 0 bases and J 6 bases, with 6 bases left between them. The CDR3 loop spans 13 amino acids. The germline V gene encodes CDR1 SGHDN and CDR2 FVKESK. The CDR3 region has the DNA TGTGCCAGCAGCCAAGATCAGTTTCAGCCCCAGCATTTT. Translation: CASSQDQFQPQHF.

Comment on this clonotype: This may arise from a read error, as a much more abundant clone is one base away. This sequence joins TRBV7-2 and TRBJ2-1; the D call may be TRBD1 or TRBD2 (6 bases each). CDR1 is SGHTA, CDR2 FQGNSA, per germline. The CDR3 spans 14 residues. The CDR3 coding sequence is TGTGCCAGCAGCTTAGACCCAATAGCGGTAGGGGGTCTTTTC. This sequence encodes CASSLDPIAVGGLF.

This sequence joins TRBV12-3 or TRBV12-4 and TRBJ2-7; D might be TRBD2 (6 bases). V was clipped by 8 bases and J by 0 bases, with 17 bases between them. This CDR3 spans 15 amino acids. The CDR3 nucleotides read TGTGCCAGCGCTCCTGGCGGGGCAAGCTCCTACGAGCAGTACTTC. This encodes CASAPGGASSYEQYF.

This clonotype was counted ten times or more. The CDR3 reads CASSPQGRSGKFF. The DNA of the CDR3 is TGTGCCAGCAGCCCCCAGGGACGCTCGGGGAAGTTCTTC. The genes are TRBV7-2 and TRBJ2-1; D might be TRBD1 or TRBD2, each matching 5 bases. Trimming cost V 5 bases and J 14 bases, with 19 bases left between them. CDR3 length: 13 residues. Germline CDR1 reads SGHTA; CDR2 reads FQGNSA.

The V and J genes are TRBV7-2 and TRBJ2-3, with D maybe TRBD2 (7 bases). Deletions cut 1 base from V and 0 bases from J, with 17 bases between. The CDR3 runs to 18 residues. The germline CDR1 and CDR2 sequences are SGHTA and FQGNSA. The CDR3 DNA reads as TGTGCCAGCAGCTTAGTGGTGCTAGCGGACAGTAGCACAGATACGCAGTATTTT. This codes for CASSLVVLADSSTDTQYF.

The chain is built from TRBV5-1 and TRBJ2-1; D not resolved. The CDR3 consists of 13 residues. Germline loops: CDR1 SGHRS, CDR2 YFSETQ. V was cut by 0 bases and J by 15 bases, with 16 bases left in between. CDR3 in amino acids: CASSLAGYSRGFF. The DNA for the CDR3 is TGCGCCAGCAGCTTGGCCGGGTATTCCCGCGGGTTCTTC. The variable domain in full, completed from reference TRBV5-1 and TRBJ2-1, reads KAGVTQTPRYLIKTRGQQVTLSCSPISGHRSVSWYQQTPGQGLQFLFEYFSETQRNKGNFPGRFSGRQFSNSRSEMNVSTLELGDSALYLCASSLAGYSRGFFGPGTRLTVL.

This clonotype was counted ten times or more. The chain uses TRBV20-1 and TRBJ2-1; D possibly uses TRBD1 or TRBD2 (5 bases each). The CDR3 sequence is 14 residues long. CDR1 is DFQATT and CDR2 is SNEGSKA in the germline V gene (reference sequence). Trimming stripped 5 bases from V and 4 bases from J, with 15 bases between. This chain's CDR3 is CSAPQGPHYNEQFF. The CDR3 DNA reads TGCAGTGCTCCCCAGGGACCACATTACAATGAGCAGTTCTTC.

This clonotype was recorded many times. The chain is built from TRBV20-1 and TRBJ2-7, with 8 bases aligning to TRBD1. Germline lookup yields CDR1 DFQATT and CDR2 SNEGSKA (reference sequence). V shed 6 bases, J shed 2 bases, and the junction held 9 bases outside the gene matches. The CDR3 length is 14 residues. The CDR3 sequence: CSAPRQGFTYEQYF. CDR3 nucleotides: TGCAGTGCCCCGAGACAGGGGTTTACCTACGAGCAGTACTTC.

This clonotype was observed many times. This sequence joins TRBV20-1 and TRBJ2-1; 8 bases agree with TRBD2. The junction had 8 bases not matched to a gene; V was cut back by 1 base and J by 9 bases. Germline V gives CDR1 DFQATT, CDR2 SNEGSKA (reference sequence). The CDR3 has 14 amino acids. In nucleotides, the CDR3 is TGCAGTGCTAGAGTGAGGGGGGGACTAGGTGAGCAGTTCTTC. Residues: CSARVRGGLGEQFF.

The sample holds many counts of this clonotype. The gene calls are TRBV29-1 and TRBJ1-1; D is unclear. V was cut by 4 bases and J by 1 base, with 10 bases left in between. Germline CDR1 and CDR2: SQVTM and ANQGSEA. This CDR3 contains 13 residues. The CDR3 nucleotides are TGCAGCGTTGCGGGTCAGAGGAACACTGAAGCTTTCTTT. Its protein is CSVAGQRNTEAFF.

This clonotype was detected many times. CDR3 DNA sequence: TGCAGCGTTTCCCGTGGACAGGCCCACACCGGGGCCAACGTCCTGACTTTC. The encoded protein is CSVSRGQAHTGANVLTF. This chain connects TRBV29-1 to TRBJ2-6, with 7 bases matching TRBD1. Germline loops: CDR1 SQVTM, CDR2 ANQGSEA. With 5 bases clipped from V and 4 bases from J, the junction kept 14 bases outside the gene matches. The CDR3 extends over 17 amino acids.

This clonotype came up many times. The CDR3 region has the DNA TGCAGTGCTAGAGCAGTCTCCTACGAGCAGTACTTC. Amino acid sequence: CSARAVSYEQYF. The chain is built from TRBV20-1 and TRBJ2-7, with D hard to call. The CDR3 totals 12 residues. V was shortened by 1 base and J by 0 bases, with 4 bases between the two germline ends. Per germline, CDR1 DFQATT and CDR2 SNEGSKA (reference sequence).

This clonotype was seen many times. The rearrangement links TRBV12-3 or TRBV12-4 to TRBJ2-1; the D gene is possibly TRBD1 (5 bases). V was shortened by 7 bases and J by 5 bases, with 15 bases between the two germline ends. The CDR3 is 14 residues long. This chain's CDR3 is CASKGVKGNNEQFF. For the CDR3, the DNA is TGTGCCAGCAAAGGGGTGAAAGGGAACAATGAGCAGTTCTTC.

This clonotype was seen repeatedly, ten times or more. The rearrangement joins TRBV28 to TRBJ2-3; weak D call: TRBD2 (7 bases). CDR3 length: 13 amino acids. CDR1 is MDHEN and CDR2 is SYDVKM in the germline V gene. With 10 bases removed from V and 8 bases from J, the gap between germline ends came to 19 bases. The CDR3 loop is CATKTGGLGTQYF. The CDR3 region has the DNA TGTGCCACCAAGACGGGGGGCCTGGGTACGCAGTATTTT.

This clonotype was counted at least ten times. CDR3 DNA sequence: TGCAGTGCTAGTAAGCCAAAAAGCGGGAGTCTGGACGAGCAGTACTTC. Its translation is CSASKPKSGSLDEQYF. The chain couples TRBV20-1 to TRBJ2-7; 8 nucleotides agree with TRBD2. Trimming took 3 bases from V and 5 from J; bases not matched to a gene: 15. Germline lookup yields CDR1 DFQATT and CDR2 SNEGSKA (reference sequence). CDR3 length: 16 residues.

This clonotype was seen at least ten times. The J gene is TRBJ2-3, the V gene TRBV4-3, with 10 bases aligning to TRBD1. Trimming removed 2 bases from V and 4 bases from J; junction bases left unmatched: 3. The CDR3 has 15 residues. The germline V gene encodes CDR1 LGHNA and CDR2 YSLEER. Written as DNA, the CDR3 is TGCGCCAGCAGCCAAAGGACAGGGGGGCCAGATACGCAGTATTTT. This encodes CASSQRTGGPDTQYF.

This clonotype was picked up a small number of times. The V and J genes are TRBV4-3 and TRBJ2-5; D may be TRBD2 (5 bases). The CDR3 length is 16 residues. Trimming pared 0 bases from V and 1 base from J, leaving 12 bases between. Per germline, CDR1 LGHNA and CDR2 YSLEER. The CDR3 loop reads CASSQDFGSFQETQYF. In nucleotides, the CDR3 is TGCGCCAGCAGCCAAGATTTTGGGAGTTTCCAAGAGACCCAGTACTTC.

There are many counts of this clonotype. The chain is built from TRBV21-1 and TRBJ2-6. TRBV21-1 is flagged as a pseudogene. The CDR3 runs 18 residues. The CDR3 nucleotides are TGTGCCAGCAGAGAGGTGGCAGCCAGCTCATCTGGGGCCAACGTCCTGACTTTC. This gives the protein CASREVAASSSGANVLTF.

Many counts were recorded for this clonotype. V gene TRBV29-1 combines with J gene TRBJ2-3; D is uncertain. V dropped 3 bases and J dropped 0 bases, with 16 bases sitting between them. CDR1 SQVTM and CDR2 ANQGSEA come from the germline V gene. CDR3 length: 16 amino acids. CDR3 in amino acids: CSVDLTPPSSTDTQYF. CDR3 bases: TGCAGCGTTGATTTAACTCCACCGTCTAGCACAGATACGCAGTATTTT.

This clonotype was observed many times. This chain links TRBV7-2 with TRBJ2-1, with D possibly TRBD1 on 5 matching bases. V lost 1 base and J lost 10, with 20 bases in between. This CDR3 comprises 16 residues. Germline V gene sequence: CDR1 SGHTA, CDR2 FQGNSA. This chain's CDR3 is CASSLGGTLGPWEQFF. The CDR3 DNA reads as TGTGCCAGCAGCTTAGGGGGCACCCTTGGGCCATGGGAGCAGTTCTTC.

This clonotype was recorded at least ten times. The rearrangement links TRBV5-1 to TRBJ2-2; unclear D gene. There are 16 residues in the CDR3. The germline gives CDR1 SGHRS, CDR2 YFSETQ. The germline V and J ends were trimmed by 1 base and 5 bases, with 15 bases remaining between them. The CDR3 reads CASSLSAAFGTGELFF. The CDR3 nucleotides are TGCGCCAGCAGCTTGTCTGCGGCCTTTGGAACCGGGGAGCTGTTTTTT.

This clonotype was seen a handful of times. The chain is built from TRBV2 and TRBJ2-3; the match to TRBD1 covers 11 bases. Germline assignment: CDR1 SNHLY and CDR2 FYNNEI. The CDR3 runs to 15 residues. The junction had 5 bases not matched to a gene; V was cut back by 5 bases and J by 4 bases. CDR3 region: CASSYGQGAADTQYF. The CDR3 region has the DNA TGTGCCAGCAGTTATGGACAGGGGGCGGCAGATACGCAGTATTTT.

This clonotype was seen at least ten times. CDR3 coding DNA: TGCAGTGCTTATCAGGGAGGTCAGCCCCAGCATTTT. As protein: CSAYQGGQPQHF. This rearrangement joins TRBV20-1 to TRBJ1-5, with D tentatively TRBD1 (5 bases). The germline V gene encodes CDR1 DFQATT and CDR2 SNEGSKA (reference sequence). The CDR3 has 12 amino acids. Trimming took off 5 bases at V and 6 bases at J, with 11 bases between the two ends.

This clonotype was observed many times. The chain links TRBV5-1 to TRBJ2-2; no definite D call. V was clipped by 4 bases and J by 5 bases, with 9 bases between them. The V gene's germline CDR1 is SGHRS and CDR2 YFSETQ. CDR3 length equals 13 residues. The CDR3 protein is CASSPSGTGELFF. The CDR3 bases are TGCGCCAGCAGCCCCTCTGGGACCGGGGAGCTGTTTTTT.

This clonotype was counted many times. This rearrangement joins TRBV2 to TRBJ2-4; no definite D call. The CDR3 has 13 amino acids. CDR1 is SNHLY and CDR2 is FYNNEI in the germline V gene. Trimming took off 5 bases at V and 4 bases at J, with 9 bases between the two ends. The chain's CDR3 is CASSPDAKNIQYF. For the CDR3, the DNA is TGTGCCAGCAGTCCGGACGCGAAAAACATTCAGTACTTC.

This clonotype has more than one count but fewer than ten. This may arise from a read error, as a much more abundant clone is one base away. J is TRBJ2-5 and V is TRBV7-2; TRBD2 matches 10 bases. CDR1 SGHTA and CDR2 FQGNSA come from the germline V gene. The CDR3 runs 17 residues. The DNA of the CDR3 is TGTGCCAGCAGCCCCTACTCGACTAGCGGGTCCCAAAAGACCCAGTACTTC. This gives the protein CASSPYSTSGSQKTQYF. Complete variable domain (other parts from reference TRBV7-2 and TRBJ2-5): GAGVSQSPSNKVTEKGKDVELRCDPISGHTALYWYRQSLGQGLEFLIYFQGNSAPDKSGLPSDRFSAERTGGSVSTLTIQRTQQEDSAVYLCASSPYSTSGSQKTQYFGPGTRLLVL.

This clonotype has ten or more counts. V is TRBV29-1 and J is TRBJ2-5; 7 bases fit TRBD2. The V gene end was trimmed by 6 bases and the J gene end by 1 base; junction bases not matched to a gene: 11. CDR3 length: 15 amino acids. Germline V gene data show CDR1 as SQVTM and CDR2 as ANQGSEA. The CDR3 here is CSVRAGTLRQETQYF. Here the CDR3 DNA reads TGCAGCGTCCGAGCGGGAACCCTACGCCAAGAGACCCAGTACTTC.